These 4 T cell receptor beta chains came from one sample sequenced in a study of early T cells in non-severe SARS-CoV-2 infection. TCRdb reprocessed the 5' RACE reads via MiXCR and lists one record per CDR3 protein. This table holds about 98,000 distinct CDR3 sequences, approximately 11% found once. The sequenced material came from whole blood. The receptors were sampled from an adult who was a healthcare worker with PCR-confirmed SARS-CoV-2 infection or an uninfected control (not recorded which).

This chain joins TRBV6-7 and TRBJ1-5; tentatively, D is TRBD1 (6 bases). TRBV6-7 is classed as an ORF, of uncertain function. The CDR3 runs 15 residues. V lost 2 bases and J lost 7, with 15 bases in between. The CDR3 DNA follows: TGTGCCAGCAGTTACGGGCCAGGGGTTCAGCAGCCCCAGCATTTT. Its translation is CASSYGPGVQQPQHF.

V usage is TRBV29-1 and J usage is TRBJ2-2, with D uncertain. There are 11 residues in the CDR3. Trimming stripped 4 bases from V and 7 bases from J, with 7 bases between. Germline CDR1 is SQVTM and CDR2 is ANQGSEA. Written as DNA, the CDR3 is TGCAGCGTTGTAGTGAGCGGGGAGCTGTTTTTT. Its protein product is CSVVVSGELFF.

This clonotype was seen only a few times. V and J are TRBV28 and TRBJ1-4; D remains ambiguous. Germline values: CDR1 MDHEN, CDR2 SYDVKM. CDR3 length: 13 residues. V was clipped by 2 bases and J by 8 bases, with 9 bases between them. CDR3 residues: CASSLNPTEKLFF. DNA for the CDR3: TGTGCCAGCAGTTTAAACCCAACGGAAAAACTGTTTTTT.

At least ten counts were recorded for this clonotype. The chain has TRBV5-6 and TRBJ1-1; 7 positions match TRBD1. Trimming took 1 base from V and 10 from J; bases not matched to a gene: 10. Germline V gene lookup returns CDR1 SGHDT and CDR2 YYEEEE. The CDR3 is made up of 14 amino acids. The DNA for the CDR3 is TGTGCCAGCAGCTTGAGACAGGGCCAGGTGGTAGCTTTCTTT. This codes for CASSLRQGQVVAFF.